Following are 4 T cell receptor beta chains from one sample sequenced in a study of blood T cell repertoires in COVID-19. Using immunoSEQ multiplex PCR, the repertoire was profiled, and TCRdb retains in-frame clones only, with some absent. Of around 63,000 clones listed, roughly 87% are singletons. Sequenced: peripheral blood. These receptors all come from a man between 45 and 60 years old with active COVID-19.

CDR3 sequence reads: CASSETSGGAQFF. CDR3 bases: TGTGCCAGCAGTGAGACTAGCGGGGGGGCTCAGTTCTTC. The chain couples TRBV2 to TRBJ2-1; TRBD2 matches at 14 bases. The V and J ends lost 3 bases and 13 bases, in that order; junction bases with no gene match: 2. This CDR3 spans 13 amino acids. Germline V CDR1 and CDR2: SNHLY, FYNNEI.

The J gene is TRBJ2-3, the V gene TRBV14; D unresolved. The germline CDR1 and CDR2 sequences are SGHDN and FVKESK. The CDR3 contains 11 residues. Trimming cost V 3 bases and J 4 bases, with 2 bases left between them. The CDR3 DNA is TGTGCCAGCAGCCACGCAGATACGCAGTATTTT. It yields the protein CASSHADTQYF.

The chain joins TRBV4-3 to TRBJ1-5; the D gene is possibly TRBD1 (5 bases). CDR1 and CDR2 (germline): LGHNA, YSLEER. The V end lost 0 bases, the J end lost 1 base, and 13 bases lay between the germline ends. The CDR3 is 17 amino acids. The CDR3 region is CASSQDPQGWSNQPQHF. In DNA, the CDR3 is TGCGCCAGCAGCCAAGATCCGCAGGGATGGAGCAATCAGCCCCAGCATTTT.

In nucleotides, the CDR3 is TGCAGCGTTCGCCCCTTCGTCGACAGGGGGAAAGACGGCTACACCTTC. Amino acid sequence: CSVRPFVDRGKDGYTF. The gene calls are TRBV29-1 and TRBJ1-2, with 9 bases lining up with TRBD1. In germline, CDR1 is SQVTM, CDR2 ANQGSEA. With 5 bases clipped from V and 8 bases from J, the junction kept 18 bases outside the gene matches. The CDR3 is 16 residues long. The entire variable domain, with the rest obtained from reference TRBV29-1 and TRBJ1-2, is as follows: SAVISQKPSRDICQRGTSLTIQCQVDSQVTMMFWYRQQPGQSLTLIATANQGSEATYESGFVIDKFPISRPNLTFSTLTVSNMSPEDSSIYLCSVRPFVDRGKDGYTFGSGTRLTVV.